Listed below are T cell receptor beta chains from one sample, sequenced in a study of blood T cell repertoires in COVID-19. The repertoire was sequenced with immunoSEQ multiplex PCR; TCRdb's copy has only in-frame clones and lacks some. The data hold 200,000 or so clones, with roughly 87% observed a single time. Source material: PBMCs or T cells enriched from blood (not recorded which). Receptors originate from a middle-aged woman with acute COVID-19. The CDR3 runs from the conserved cysteine through the conserved F or W. A D gene is named only where the DNA matches it firmly. The size entry is marked missing in some rows and otherwise reads once, few, many or a size class.

d_call j_call clone_size v_call cdr3_nt cdr3_aa
TRBD2 TRBJ2-1 NA TRBV5-6 TGTGCCAGCAGCCAACTAGCGGGAGAGAACAATGAGCAGTTCTTC CASSQLAGENNEQFF
TRBD1 TRBJ1-6 once TRBV19 TGTGCCAGTAGTATAGGTACCGGACAGGGGAATTCACCCCTCCACTTT CASSIGTGQGNSPLHF
NA TRBJ2-7 NA TRBV29-1 TGCAGCGCCGGCGGGCGGATGGCCTACGAGCAGTACTTC CSAGGRMAYEQYF
NA TRBJ1-1 NA TRBV6-2/TRBV6-3 TGTGCCAGCAGTTACTCCGTTCGAGACAAGAACACTGAAGCTTTCTTT CASSYSVRDKNTEAFF
TRBD1 TRBJ1-2 NA TRBV6-5 TGTGCCAGCAGTCTATACGGACAGGTCTATGGCTACACCTTC CASSLYGQVYGYTF
NA TRBJ2-7 NA TRBV19 TGTGCCAGTAAAGCATCCCCGGGGACCTACGAGCAGTACTTC CASKASPGTYEQYF
TRBD2 TRBJ2-5 NA TRBV7-7 TGTGCCAGCAGCCTATTAGCGGGGGACTGGACCCAGTACTTC CASSLLAGDWTQYF
TRBD1 TRBJ1-4 NA TRBV18 TGTGCCAGCTCACCCCAGGCCGGGACAGGGGCCGGGACTAATGAAAAACTGTTTTTT CASSPQAGTGAGTNEKLFF
NA TRBJ1-1 NA TRBV28 TGTGCCAGCAGTTTAACCGCAAGGGGGAACACTGAAGCTTTCTTT CASSLTARGNTEAFF
NA TRBJ1-2 NA TRBV25-1 TGTGCCAGCAGTGGGGGCCTCATGGGCTACACCTTC CASSGGLMGYTF
NA TRBJ2-1 NA TRBV11-3 TGTGCCAGCAGCCGAGCGGTTACCTATGAGCAGTTCTTC CASSRAVTYEQFF
NA TRBJ1-5 NA TRBV7-8 TGTGCCAGCAGCTTAGGGGAGGAGCAGCCCCAGCATTTT CASSLGEEQPQHF
NA TRBJ1-1 NA TRBV28 TGTGCCAGCAGTACAGGGTACACTGAAGCTTTCTTT CASSTGYTEAFF
NA TRBJ1-1 NA TRBV7-3 TGTGCCAGCAGCTCACAGGGGAACACTGAAGCTTTCTTT CASSSQGNTEAFF
TRBD2 TRBJ2-7 NA TRBV2 TGTGCCAGCACACTAGCGGGGGGGCCAGGATCCGACGAGCAGTACTTC CASTLAGGPGSDEQYF
NA TRBJ2-5 NA TRBV9 TGTGCCAGCAGCGTAGGAGGGGAGGCAGAGACCCAGTACTTC CASSVGGEAETQYF
TRBD1 TRBJ2-5 NA TRBV10-3 TGTGCCATCAGTGGTGCAGGCTACCCGGGACAGGGTCAAGAGACCCAGTACTTC CAISGAGYPGQGQETQYF
TRBD1 TRBJ2-1 once TRBV29-1 TGCAGCGCTCTGACAGGGTACAATGAGCAGTTCTTC CSALTGYNEQFF
NA TRBJ1-4 NA TRBV5-1 TGCGCCAGCAGCTTTAACAGGGCAGATGAAAAACTGTTTTTT CASSFNRADEKLFF
NA TRBJ1-1 once TRBV18 TGTGCCAGCTCACCACTTGAGCGACGGTACACTGAAGCTTTCTTT CASSPLERRYTEAFF
NA TRBJ1-5 NA TRBV19 TGTGCCAGTAGTATAGAGGCCGGGACAAACAATCAGCCCCAGCATTTT CASSIEAGTNNQPQHF
TRBD1 TRBJ2-1 NA TRBV5-4 TGTGCCAGCAGCTTGGGGGACAGGGGATGGGATGAGCAGTTCTTC CASSLGDRGWDEQFF
TRBD1 TRBJ1-2 NA TRBV28 TGTGCCAGCAGCTCAGGACAGGGGGCTGTCTATGGCTACACCTTC CASSSGQGAVYGYTF
TRBD2 TRBJ2-1 NA TRBV5-6 TGTGCCAGCAGCGCCTTGGTGGGACTAGCGGGAGGCCCGCAAGGGCAGTTCTTC CASSALVGLAGGPQGQFF
NA TRBJ2-3 once TRBV28 TGTGCCAGCAGTCAAGGGGGGGCGAGGACAGATACGCAGTATTTT CASSQGGARTDTQYF
TRBD1 TRBJ2-7 few TRBV4-1 TGCGCCAGCAGCCAAGGTGGGGACAGGTCCTACGAGCAGTACTTC CASSQGGDRSYEQYF
NA TRBJ2-5 NA TRBV5-6 TGTGCCAGCAGCTTAAGGCAGGGGATGTTGGGGCAAGAGACCCAGTACTTC CASSLRQGMLGQETQYF
TRBD1 TRBJ1-4 NA TRBV6-1 TGTGCCAGCAGTGGACAGGGGGGCGCAACTAATGAAAAACTGTTTTTT CASSGQGGATNEKLFF
NA TRBJ2-2 NA TRBV29-1 TGCAGCGTTGCAGAAGCTGGGGGCGGGACCGGGGAGCTGTTTTTT CSVAEAGGGTGELFF